This T cell receptor beta chain is from a study of T cells in Graves' hyperthyroidism and ophthalmopathy. The wider study: The authors collected peripheral blood at initial diagnosis, before any treatment. General study points: Model output signaled ophthalmopathy a median around 5.9 months ahead of onset. Using 13 V-J features, a model discriminated ophthalmopathy from stable hyperthyroidism. Most thyroid clonotypes expanded above 0.001 appeared in blood too.

Researchers amplified the TCR beta CDR3 regions from RNA transcripts. Researchers ran a first-round RT-PCR on the TCR CDR3 using the HTBI primer set. TCRdb re-called the multiplex PCR reads through MiXCR, storing one row per CDR3 protein. The sample lists over 500,000 distinct CDR3 sequences; about 16% were seen once. Germline V lookup: CDR1 MDHEN, CDR2 SYDVKM. V dropped 4 bases and J dropped 1 base, with 10 bases sitting between them. The CDR3 contains 15 residues. This clonotype was counted between two and nine times. The antigen remains unidentified. Sequenced: blood. V usage is TRBV28 and J usage is TRBJ2-2, with unresolved D. The TCR sequence derives from a woman in her twenties or thirties with Graves' ophthalmopathy. This CDR3 reads CASSWGDRNTGELFF. CDR3 DNA: TGTGCCAGCAGTTGGGGTGACCGGAACACCGGGGAGCTGTTTTTT.